The rows below give T cell receptor beta chains drawn from one sample of a study of T cell changes during pregnancy in multiple sclerosis. Only in-frame clones appear in the TCRdb table, and some are missing; sequencing was by immunoSEQ multiplex PCR. The sample shows roughly 50,000 clones, about 92% of them seen only once. Sample: CD4+ T cells from peripheral blood mononuclear cells, taken in the third trimester of pregnancy. Receptor source: a female donor with multiple sclerosis, enrolled in a pregnancy study. Both conserved end residues are part of each CDR3. Fields, in order: D gene, J gene, V gene, clone size, CDR3 protein, CDR3 DNA. The D gene is left open where the match is weak. For some rows the clone size is stated as once, few or many, or as a class when expanded; others skip it.

D gene: TRBD1; J gene: TRBJ1-5; V gene: TRBV6-6; clone size: -; CDR3 protein: CASRRGNNQPQHF; CDR3 DNA: TGTGCCAGCCGCAGGGGGAACAATCAGCCCCAGCATTTT
D gene: -; J gene: TRBJ1-1; V gene: TRBV2; clone size: -; CDR3 protein: CARRTDGEAFF; CDR3 DNA: TGTGCCCGTCGGACAGATGGGGAAGCTTTCTTT
D gene: TRBD2; J gene: TRBJ2-5; V gene: TRBV7-3; clone size: -; CDR3 protein: CASSPGTSGTQETQYF; CDR3 DNA: TGTGCCAGCAGCCCCGGGACTAGCGGGACCCAAGAGACCCAGTACTTC
D gene: TRBD1; J gene: TRBJ2-5; V gene: TRBV5-1; clone size: once; CDR3 protein: CASSLEAGGETQYF; CDR3 DNA: TGCGCCAGCAGCTTGGAGGCAGGGGGAGAGACCCAGTACTTC
D gene: -; J gene: TRBJ1-1; V gene: TRBV4-1; clone size: once; CDR3 protein: CASSQEQGNTEAFF; CDR3 DNA: TGCGCCAGCAGCCAAGAACAGGGAAACACTGAAGCTTTCTTT
D gene: TRBD1; J gene: TRBJ1-2; V gene: TRBV9; clone size: -; CDR3 protein: CASSNRGLANYGYTF; CDR3 DNA: TGTGCCAGCAGCAACAGGGGCCTAGCTAACTATGGCTACACCTTC
D gene: TRBD1; J gene: TRBJ1-3; V gene: TRBV2; clone size: -; CDR3 protein: CASGTRDRGYGGNTIYF; CDR3 DNA: TGTGCCAGCGGTACCCGGGACAGGGGCTATGGTGGAAACACCATATATTTT
D gene: -; J gene: TRBJ2-7; V gene: TRBV5-1; clone size: -; CDR3 protein: CASRPGNSYEQYF; CDR3 DNA: TGCGCCAGCAGACCCGGGAACTCCTACGAGCAGTACTTC
D gene: TRBD1; J gene: TRBJ1-5; V gene: TRBV28; clone size: -; CDR3 protein: CASSPRDRGRLQPQHF; CDR3 DNA: TGTGCCAGCAGCCCCCGGGACAGGGGACGACTACAGCCCCAGCATTTT
D gene: TRBD1; J gene: TRBJ2-7; V gene: TRBV29-1; clone size: once; CDR3 protein: CSVGGQGLGYEQYF; CDR3 DNA: TGCAGCGTGGGGGGACAGGGGTTGGGGTACGAGCAGTACTTC
D gene: -; J gene: TRBJ1-2; V gene: TRBV5-6; clone size: -; CDR3 protein: CASSSAGTWRYGYTF; CDR3 DNA: TGTGCCAGCAGCTCTGCCGGGACTTGGAGGTATGGCTACACCTTC
D gene: -; J gene: TRBJ1-1; V gene: TRBV7-9; clone size: once; CDR3 protein: CASSLQARSEAFF; CDR3 DNA: TGTGCCAGCAGCTTGCAGGCCCGATCCGAAGCTTTCTTT
D gene: TRBD1; J gene: TRBJ1-3; V gene: TRBV10-3; clone size: -; CDR3 protein: CAISSTSDRGGTIYF; CDR3 DNA: TGTGCCATCAGTTCTACGTCGGACAGGGGGGGCACCATATATTTT
D gene: TRBD1; J gene: TRBJ1-4; V gene: TRBV15; clone size: once; CDR3 protein: CATSSRSTGGGSEKLFF; CDR3 DNA: TGTGCCACCAGCAGCCGATCGACAGGGGGAGGGTCAGAAAAACTGTTTTTT
D gene: TRBD2; J gene: TRBJ2-7; V gene: TRBV27; clone size: -; CDR3 protein: CASSRSSGPLSEQYF; CDR3 DNA: TGTGCCAGCAGCCGATCTAGCGGACCCCTCTCCGAGCAGTACTTC
D gene: -; J gene: TRBJ1-5; V gene: TRBV21-1; clone size: -; CDR3 protein: CASCCGTPALDQPQHF; CDR3 DNA: TGTGCCAGCTGCTGTGGGACACCCGCCCTCGATCAGCCCCAGCATTTT
D gene: -; J gene: TRBJ2-5; V gene: TRBV5-5; clone size: -; CDR3 protein: CASSFARGQETQYF; CDR3 DNA: TGTGCCAGCAGCTTTGCCAGGGGCCAAGAGACCCAGTACTTC
D gene: -; J gene: TRBJ2-5; V gene: TRBV27; clone size: -; CDR3 protein: CASSLGRQETQYF; CDR3 DNA: TGTGCCAGCAGTTTAGGGCGCCAAGAGACCCAGTACTTC
D gene: TRBD1; J gene: TRBJ1-5; V gene: TRBV6-1; clone size: -; CDR3 protein: CASRDRGGQPQHF; CDR3 DNA: TGTGCCAGCAGGGACAGGGGTGGCCAGCCCCAGCATTTT
D gene: -; J gene: TRBJ1-2; V gene: TRBV6-5; clone size: -; CDR3 protein: CASRPHQTMGYTF; CDR3 DNA: TGTGCCAGCCGTCCCCACCAAACTATGGGCTACACCTTC
D gene: TRBD1; J gene: TRBJ1-1; V gene: TRBV5-1; clone size: once; CDR3 protein: CASSPGQGGTEAFF; CDR3 DNA: TGCGCCAGCAGCCCTGGACAGGGAGGTACTGAAGCTTTCTTT
D gene: -; J gene: TRBJ1-3; V gene: TRBV21-1; clone size: -; CDR3 protein: CASSKDLGGNTIYF; CDR3 DNA: TGTGCCAGCAGCAAAGATCTAGGAGGAAACACCATATATTTT
D gene: TRBD1; J gene: TRBJ2-4; V gene: TRBV6-1; clone size: -; CDR3 protein: CASSGTGSNIQYF; CDR3 DNA: TGTGCCAGCAGTGGGACAGGGTCAAACATTCAGTACTTC
D gene: TRBD1; J gene: TRBJ2-7; V gene: TRBV11-2; clone size: -; CDR3 protein: CASTPTGTGNLYEQYF; CDR3 DNA: TGTGCCAGCACCCCCACCGGGACAGGGAATCTCTACGAGCAGTACTTC
D gene: -; J gene: TRBJ1-3; V gene: TRBV5-6; clone size: once; CDR3 protein: CASSLDRGNTIYF; CDR3 DNA: TGTGCCAGCAGCTTGGACAGGGGAAACACCATATATTTT
D gene: -; J gene: TRBJ1-1; V gene: TRBV5-1; clone size: -; CDR3 protein: CASTPDRGNTEAFF; CDR3 DNA: TGCGCCAGCACCCCGGACAGAGGGAACACTGAAGCTTTCTTT
D gene: -; J gene: TRBJ2-7; V gene: TRBV6-5; clone size: -; CDR3 protein: CASSLASGTLYEQYF; CDR3 DNA: TGTGCCAGCAGCCTAGCGTCGGGGACCCTCTACGAGCAGTACTTC
D gene: -; J gene: TRBJ2-7; V gene: TRBV4-1; clone size: -; CDR3 protein: CASSQFHGVSYEQYF; CDR3 DNA: TGCGCCAGCAGCCAATTCCACGGAGTCTCGTACGAGCAGTACTTC
D gene: TRBD1; J gene: TRBJ1-2; V gene: TRBV2; clone size: -; CDR3 protein: CASSEIGTGRVDYGYTF; CDR3 DNA: TGTGCCAGCAGTGAAATCGGGACAGGGAGAGTTGACTATGGCTACACCTTC
D gene: -; J gene: TRBJ2-1; V gene: TRBV5-1; clone size: once; CDR3 protein: CASRLDNYNEQFF; CDR3 DNA: TGCGCCAGCAGACTCGACAACTACAATGAGCAGTTCTTC
D gene: TRBD2; J gene: TRBJ2-7; V gene: TRBV10-3; clone size: few; CDR3 protein: CAISVHGGSSGYSSYEQYF; CDR3 DNA: TGTGCCATCAGTGTGCACGGAGGGTCTAGCGGATATAGCTCCTACGAGCAGTACTTC
D gene: TRBD1; J gene: TRBJ2-5; V gene: TRBV5-1; clone size: -; CDR3 protein: CASSLDRDRGLTQYF; CDR3 DNA: TGCGCCAGCAGCTTGGACCGGGACAGGGGTTTGACCCAGTACTTC